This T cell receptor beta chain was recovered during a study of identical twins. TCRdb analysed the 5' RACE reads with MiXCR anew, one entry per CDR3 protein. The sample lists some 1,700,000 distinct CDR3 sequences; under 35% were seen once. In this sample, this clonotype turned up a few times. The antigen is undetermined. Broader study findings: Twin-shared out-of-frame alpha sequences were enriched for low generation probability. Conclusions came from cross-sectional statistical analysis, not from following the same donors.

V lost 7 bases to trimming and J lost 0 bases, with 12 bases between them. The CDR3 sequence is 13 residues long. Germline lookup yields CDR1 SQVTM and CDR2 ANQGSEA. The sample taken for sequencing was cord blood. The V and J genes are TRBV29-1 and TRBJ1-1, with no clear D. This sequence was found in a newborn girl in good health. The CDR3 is CSGGQLLNTEAFF. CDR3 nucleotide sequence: TGCAGCGGTGGCCAGCTACTGAACACTGAAGCTTTCTTT.